A single sample gave rise to the 10 T cell receptor beta chains below, sequenced in a study of cytomegalovirus exposure and HLA in healthy donors. Using immunoSEQ multiplex PCR, the repertoire was profiled, and TCRdb retains in-frame clones only, with some absent. The sample holds some 110,000 clones; more than 85% are singletons and the top ten take about 4.2%. The sample consisted of PBMCs. Receptors originate from a man aged 18 to 29 in good health and CMV-seropositive.

The chain uses TRBV19 and TRBJ1-5; 11 bases are shared with TRBD1. CDR1 is LNHDA and CDR2 is SQIVND in the germline V gene (reference sequence). The V segment lost 3 bases and the J segment 0 bases; nucleotides outside the gene matches: 4. The length of the CDR3 is 17 residues. The CDR3, as DNA: TGTGCCAGTAGTATCGGGGACAGGGGGGTTAGCAATCAGCCCCAGCATTTT. It encodes CASSIGDRGVSNQPQHF.

This clone was observed once. The chain is built from TRBV7-9 and TRBJ1-2; no clear D. Trimming took 0 bases from V and 3 from J, leaving 14 bases between them. CDR1 and CDR2 (germline): SEHNR, FQNEAQ (reference sequence). This CDR3 has 16 amino acids. The CDR3: CASSLARFTEDYGYTF. DNA for the CDR3: TGTGCCAGCAGCTTAGCAAGGTTTACAGAAGACTATGGCTACACCTTC.

The chain links TRBV2 to TRBJ1-5; 11 bases align to TRBD1. The CDR3 covers 15 residues. The V gene's germline CDR1 is SNHLY and CDR2 FYNNEI. J lost 7 bases, V lost 6 bases, and 8 bases had no gene match. The CDR3 DNA reads TGTGCCAGCAGAAGATCGGACAGGGGGCACCAGCCCCAGCATTTT. It codes for CASRRSDRGHQPQHF.

The genes are TRBV7-9 and TRBJ2-1; 8 nucleotides align to TRBD1. The trim removed 7 bases at V and 7 bases at J, leaving 9 bases unmatched. Germline CDR1 is SEHNR and CDR2 is FQNEAQ (reference sequence). This CDR3 is 14 amino acids long. The CDR3 protein is CASKVFQGANEQFF. The CDR3 bases are TGTGCCAGCAAAGTTTTCCAGGGGGCGAATGAGCAGTTCTTC.

This rearrangement joins TRBV30 to TRBJ2-1; tentatively, D is TRBD1 (5 bases). From germline, CDR1 is GTSNPN and CDR2 SVGIG (reference sequence). This CDR3 region has 13 residues. V was trimmed by 2 bases and J by 8 bases, leaving 13 bases between them. CDR3 in amino acids: CAWSRQSRDEQFF. CDR3 in DNA: TGTGCCTGGAGTCGACAGTCAAGGGATGAGCAGTTCTTC.

This clone was found a few times. The chain couples TRBV13 to TRBJ2-7, with TRBD1 matching 7 bases. The junction had 7 bases not matched to a gene; V was cut back by 5 bases and J by 3 bases. The CDR3 length is 14 residues. Germline loops: CDR1 PRHDT, CDR2 FYEKMQ (reference sequence). The CDR3 reads CASSLGQANYEQYF. For the CDR3, the DNA is TGTGCCAGCAGCCTTGGACAGGCCAACTACGAGCAGTACTTC.

This chain links TRBV5-4 with TRBJ2-2; 8 bases are a match to TRBD1. The V gene's germline CDR1 is SGHNT and CDR2 YYREEE (reference sequence). The J segment lost 3 bases and the V segment lost 3 bases, leaving 4 bases of the junction unmatched. The CDR3 runs to 15 residues. This chain's CDR3 is CASSSDRVDTGELFF. The CDR3 DNA follows: TGTGCCAGCAGCTCGGACAGGGTGGACACCGGGGAGCTGTTTTTT.

This chain links TRBV6-5 with TRBJ2-7; D is perhaps TRBD2 (6 bases). The CDR3 is 15 residues long. The V gene's germline CDR1 is MNHEY and CDR2 SVGAGI. V was pared by 0 bases and J by 3 bases, with 12 bases between. This chain's CDR3 is CASSYSIDGGYEQYF. CDR3 DNA sequence: TGTGCCAGCAGTTACTCGATAGACGGGGGCTACGAGCAGTACTTC.

The chain carries TRBV6-1 and TRBJ2-5; a possible D gene is TRBD2 (5 bases). The CDR3 runs to 14 residues. Germline CDR1 is MNHNS and CDR2 is SASEGT. The V and J ends lost 6 bases and 2 bases respectively, with 13 bases between them. The CDR3 is CASSGFGLQETQYF. CDR3 DNA: TGTGCCAGCAGCGGATTTGGACTGCAAGAGACCCAGTACTTC.

This sequence joins TRBV15 and TRBJ1-5, with D tentatively TRBD1 (5 bases). V shed 0 bases and J shed 6 bases, with 12 bases lying between them. This CDR3 contains 15 residues. CDR1 is LNHNV and CDR2 is YYDKDF in the germline V gene (reference sequence). The CDR3 sequence: CATSRDRALGQPQHF. CDR3 bases: TGTGCCACCAGCAGAGACAGGGCTTTAGGTCAGCCCCAGCATTTT.